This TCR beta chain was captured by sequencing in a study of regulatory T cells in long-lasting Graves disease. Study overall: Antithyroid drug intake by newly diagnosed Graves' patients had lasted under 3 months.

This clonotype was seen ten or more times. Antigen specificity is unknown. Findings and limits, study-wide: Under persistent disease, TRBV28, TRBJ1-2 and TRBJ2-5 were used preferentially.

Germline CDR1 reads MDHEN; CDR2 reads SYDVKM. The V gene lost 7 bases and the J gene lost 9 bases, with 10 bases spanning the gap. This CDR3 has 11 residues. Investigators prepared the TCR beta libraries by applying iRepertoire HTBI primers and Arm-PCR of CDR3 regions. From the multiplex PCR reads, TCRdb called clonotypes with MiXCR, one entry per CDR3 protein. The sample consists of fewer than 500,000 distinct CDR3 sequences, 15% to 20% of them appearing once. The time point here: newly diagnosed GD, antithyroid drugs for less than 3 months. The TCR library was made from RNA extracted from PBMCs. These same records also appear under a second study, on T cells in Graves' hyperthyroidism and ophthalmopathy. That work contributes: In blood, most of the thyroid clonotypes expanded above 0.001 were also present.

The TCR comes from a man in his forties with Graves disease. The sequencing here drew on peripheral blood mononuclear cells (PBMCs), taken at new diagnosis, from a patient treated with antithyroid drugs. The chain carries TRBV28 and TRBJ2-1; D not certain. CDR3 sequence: CASTVTGEQFF. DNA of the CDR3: TGTGCCAGCACCGTGACTGGTGAGCAGTTCTTC.